This TCR beta chain derives from a study of glioma-infiltrating T cells. Turning to the study itself: Presurgical dexamethasone in glioma patients lasted six or fewer days.

The V and J ends lost 5 bases and 0 bases, in that order; junction bases with no gene match: 2. The length of the CDR3 is 16 residues. Germline lookup yields CDR1 SGHTA and CDR2 FQGNSA. Amplification of TCR alpha and beta CDR3 regions from RNA used iRepertoire nested multiplex PCR. TCRdb itself ran the multiplex PCR reads through MiXCR, one entry per CDR3 protein. The profile covers more than 300,000 distinct CDR3 sequences, with roughly two fifths appearing a single time and 12% taken by the ten largest. This clonotype was recorded many times. The clonotype comes from a human donor with low-grade glioma or glioblastoma, undergoing nonglioma brain surgery, or in good health (not recorded which). Source material: glioma tissue, nonneoplastic brain tissue, or PBMCs (not recorded which). V and J are TRBV7-2 and TRBJ2-1, with 12 positions matching TRBD2. The CDR3 DNA reads as TGTGCCAGCAGCCCACTAGCGGGGGGCTCCTACAATGAGCAGTTCTTC. This gives the protein CASSPLAGGSYNEQFF.